What follows is one TCR beta chain and its context. Its antigen is unknown. This specimen comes from a study of T cell responses to AZD1222 COVID-19 vaccine. Study conclusions and caveats: Spike as a whole was targeted by vaccine-associated CD4 TCRs, dominant at 160-218 and 743-854. Nearly half of the spike-specific TCRs reportedly recognize variant regions that carry no mutations. Clonal diversity was possibly underestimated, and the donors were mostly white British, with more females. Sampling captured repertoires only after the peak T cell response.

Sequenced by immunoSEQ multiplex PCR; TCRdb stores in-frame clones only, minus some. Of about 120,000 clones in the sample, roughly 93% are singletons; the top ten hold 1.6%. Unmatched junction bases numbered 9, after V lost 5 bases and J lost 5 bases. The germline gives CDR1 SGHTA, CDR2 FQGNSA. The CDR3 is 15 residues long. The chain is built from TRBV7-2 and TRBJ1-2, with 9 bases that match TRBD1. The sequenced sample was peripheral blood, obtained 28 days after the second AZD1222 dose. This sequence originates from an adult who received the AZD1222 COVID-19 vaccine. In DNA, the CDR3 is TGTGCCAGCAGCCCAACACAGGGGGCAAGATATGGCTACACCTTC. Translation: CASSPTQGARYGYTF.